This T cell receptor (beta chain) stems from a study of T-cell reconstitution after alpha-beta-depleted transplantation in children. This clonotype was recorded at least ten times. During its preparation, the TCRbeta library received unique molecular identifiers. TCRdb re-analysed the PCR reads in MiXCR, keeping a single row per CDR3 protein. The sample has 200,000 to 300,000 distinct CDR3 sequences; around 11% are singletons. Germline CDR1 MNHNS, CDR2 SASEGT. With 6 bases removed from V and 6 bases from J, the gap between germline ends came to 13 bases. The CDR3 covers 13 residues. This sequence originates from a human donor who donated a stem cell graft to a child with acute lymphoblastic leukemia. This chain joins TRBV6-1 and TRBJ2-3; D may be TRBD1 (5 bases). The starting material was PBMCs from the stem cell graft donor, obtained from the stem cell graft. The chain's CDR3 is CASSQGVADTQYF. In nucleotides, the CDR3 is TGTGCCAGCAGCCAAGGGGTTGCGGATACGCAGTATTTT.